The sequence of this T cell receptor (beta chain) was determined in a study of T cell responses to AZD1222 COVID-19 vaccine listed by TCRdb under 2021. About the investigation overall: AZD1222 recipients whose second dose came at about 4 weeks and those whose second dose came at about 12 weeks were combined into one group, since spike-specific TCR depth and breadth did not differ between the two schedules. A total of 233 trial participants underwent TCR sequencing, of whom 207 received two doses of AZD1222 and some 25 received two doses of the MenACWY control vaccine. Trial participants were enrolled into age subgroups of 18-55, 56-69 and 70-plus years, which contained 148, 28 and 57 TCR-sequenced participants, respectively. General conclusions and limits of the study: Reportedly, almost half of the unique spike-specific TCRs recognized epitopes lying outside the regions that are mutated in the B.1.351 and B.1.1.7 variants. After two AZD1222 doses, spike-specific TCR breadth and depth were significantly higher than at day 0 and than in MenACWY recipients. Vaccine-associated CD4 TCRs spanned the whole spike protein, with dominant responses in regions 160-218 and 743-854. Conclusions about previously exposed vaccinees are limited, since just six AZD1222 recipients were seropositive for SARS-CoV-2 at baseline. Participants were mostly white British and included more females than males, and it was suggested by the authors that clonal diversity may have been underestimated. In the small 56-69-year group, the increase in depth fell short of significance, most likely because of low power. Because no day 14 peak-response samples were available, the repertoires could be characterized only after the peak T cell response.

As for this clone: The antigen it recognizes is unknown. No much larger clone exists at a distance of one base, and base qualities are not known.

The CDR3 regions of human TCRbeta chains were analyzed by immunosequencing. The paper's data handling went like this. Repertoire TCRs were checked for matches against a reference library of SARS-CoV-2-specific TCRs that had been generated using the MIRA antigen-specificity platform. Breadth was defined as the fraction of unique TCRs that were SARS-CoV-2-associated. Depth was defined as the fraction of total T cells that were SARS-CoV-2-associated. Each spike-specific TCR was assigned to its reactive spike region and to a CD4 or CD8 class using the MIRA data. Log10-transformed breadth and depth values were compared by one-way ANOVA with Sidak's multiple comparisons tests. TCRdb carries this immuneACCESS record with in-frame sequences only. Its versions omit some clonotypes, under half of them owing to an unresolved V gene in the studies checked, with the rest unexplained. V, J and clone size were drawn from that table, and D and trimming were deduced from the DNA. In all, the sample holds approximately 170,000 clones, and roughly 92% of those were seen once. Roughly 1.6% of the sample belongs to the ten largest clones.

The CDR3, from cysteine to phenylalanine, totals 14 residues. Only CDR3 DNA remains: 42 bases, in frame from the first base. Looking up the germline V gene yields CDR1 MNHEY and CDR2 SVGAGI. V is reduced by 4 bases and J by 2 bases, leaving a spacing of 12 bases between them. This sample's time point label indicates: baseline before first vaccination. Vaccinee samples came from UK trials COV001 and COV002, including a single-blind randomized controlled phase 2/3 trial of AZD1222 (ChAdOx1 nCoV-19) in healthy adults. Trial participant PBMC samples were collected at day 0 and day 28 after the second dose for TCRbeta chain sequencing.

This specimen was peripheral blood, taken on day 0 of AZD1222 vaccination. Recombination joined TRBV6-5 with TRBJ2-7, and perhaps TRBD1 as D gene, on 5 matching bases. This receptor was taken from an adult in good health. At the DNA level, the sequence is TGTGCCAGCAGTTTCCGACAGCAACCCTACGAGCAGTACTTC. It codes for CASSFRQQPYEQYF.